A selection of T cell receptor beta chains follows, all from one sample in a study of blood T cells in healthy people across ages. MiXCR was run by TCRdb on the 5' RACE reads, yielding one entry per CDR3 protein. This table has hundreds of thousands of distinct CDR3 sequences, 35% to 45% appearing once. The source material was blood. The receptors stem from a woman aged 55-75 years in good health. CDR3s include the opening cysteine and the closing phenylalanine or tryptophan. Fields, in order: D gene, clone size, J gene, CDR3 length, V gene, CDR3 protein, CDR3 DNA. A D gene is named only where the DNA matches it firmly. Only some rows state a clone size, as once, few, many or a class for expanded clones.

D: TRBD2; size: few; J: TRBJ2-5; length: 16; V: TRBV9; CDR3: CASSSDSGGFIETQYF; DNA: TGTGCCAGCAGCTCAGATAGCGGGGGGTTTATAGAGACCCAGTACTTC
D: NA; size: few; J: TRBJ2-7; length: 14; V: TRBV7-2; CDR3: CASSPGHFSYEQYF; DNA: TGTGCCAGCAGCCCGGGACACTTCTCCTACGAGCAGTACTTC
D: NA; size: NA; J: TRBJ2-6; length: 14; V: TRBV9; CDR3: CASSRSTGANVLTF; DNA: TGTGCCAGCAGCAGAAGCACTGGGGCCAACGTCCTGACTTTC
D: NA; size: NA; J: TRBJ2-5; length: 14; V: TRBV3-1; CDR3: CASSQGGNQETQYF; DNA: TGTGCCAGCAGCCAAGGGGGAAACCAAGAGACCCAGTACTTC
D: TRBD2; size: NA; J: TRBJ2-3; length: 12; V: TRBV12-3/TRBV12-4; CDR3: CACSPGLVTQYF; DNA: TGTGCCTGCAGTCCCGGACTAGTTACGCAGTATTTT
D: NA; size: NA; J: TRBJ2-6; length: 16; V: TRBV5-1; CDR3: CASSSTAGTGANVLTF; DNA: TGCGCCAGCAGCTCAACTGCAGGGACTGGGGCCAACGTCCTGACTTTC
D: TRBD2; size: NA; J: TRBJ2-7; length: 12; V: TRBV27; CDR3: CASSGGAIEQYF; DNA: TGTGCCAGCAGCGGGGGGGCCATCGAGCAGTACTTC
D: NA; size: few; J: TRBJ2-7; length: 13; V: TRBV5-8; CDR3: CASSRRQAYEQYF; DNA: TGTGCCAGCAGCCGACGACAGGCATACGAGCAGTACTTC
D: NA; size: many; J: TRBJ1-5; length: 16; V: TRBV4-2; CDR3: CASSQDRTASGQPQHF; DNA: TGTGCCAGCAGCCAAGATAGGACAGCCAGCGGCCAGCCCCAGCATTTT
D: NA; size: many; J: TRBJ1-4; length: 15; V: TRBV9; CDR3: CASSPRQATNEKLFF; DNA: TGTGCCAGCAGCCCTCGACAGGCGACAAATGAAAAACTGTTTTTT
D: NA; size: many; J: TRBJ1-2; length: 13; V: TRBV9; CDR3: CASGGAGAHGYTF; DNA: TGTGCCAGCGGGGGGGCAGGGGCTCATGGCTACACCTTC
D: NA; size: NA; J: TRBJ2-4; length: 14; V: TRBV20-1; CDR3: CSARDGEAKNIQYF; DNA: TGCAGTGCTAGAGATGGGGAGGCCAAAAACATTCAGTACTTC
D: TRBD2; size: NA; J: TRBJ2-1; length: 15; V: TRBV5-8; CDR3: CASSSYSSGTSEQFF; DNA: TGTGCCAGCAGCTCGTACAGCTCCGGGACTAGCGAGCAGTTCTTC
D: TRBD2; size: NA; J: TRBJ2-6; length: 15; V: TRBV24-1; CDR3: CATSSGDSGANVLTF; DNA: TGTGCCACCAGTAGCGGGGACTCTGGGGCCAACGTCCTGACTTTC
D: TRBD2; size: few; J: TRBJ2-1; length: 17; V: TRBV12-3/TRBV12-4; CDR3: CASLPGLADQGGNEQFF; DNA: TGTGCCAGCCTGCCGGGACTAGCGGACCAAGGGGGAAATGAGCAGTTCTTC
D: NA; size: NA; J: TRBJ1-1; length: 11; V: TRBV29-1; CDR3: CSVFRNTEAFF; DNA: TGCAGCGTTTTCAGGAACACTGAAGCTTTCTTT
D: NA; size: NA; J: TRBJ2-3; length: 16; V: TRBV7-9; CDR3: CASSLAYQRQPDTQYF; DNA: TGTGCCAGCAGCTTAGCGTATCAGAGGCAGCCAGATACGCAGTATTTT
D: NA; size: NA; J: TRBJ1-5; length: 14; V: TRBV7-9; CDR3: CAGSLVGPGQPQHF; DNA: TGTGCCGGCAGCTTAGTGGGGCCCGGTCAGCCCCAGCATTTT
D: NA; size: NA; J: TRBJ2-5; length: 11; V: TRBV3-1; CDR3: CASYGAGTQYF; DNA: TGTGCCAGCTACGGCGCAGGGACCCAGTACTTC
D: NA; size: NA; J: TRBJ2-2; length: 14; V: TRBV29-1; CDR3: CSVDQTEGTGELFF; DNA: TGCAGCGTTGACCAGACGGAGGGGACCGGGGAGCTGTTTTTT
D: NA; size: NA; J: TRBJ2-2; length: 15; V: TRBV6-2/TRBV6-3; CDR3: CASSTGGEFAGELFF; DNA: TGTGCCAGCAGTACAGGGGGGGAATTCGCCGGGGAGCTGTTTTTT
D: NA; size: NA; J: TRBJ1-6; length: 13; V: TRBV3-1; CDR3: CASSQQGDSPLHF; DNA: TGTGCCAGCAGCCAACAGGGAGATTCACCCCTCCACTTT
D: TRBD2; size: NA; J: TRBJ2-7; length: 16; V: TRBV14; CDR3: CASSQAGLAGNYEQYF; DNA: TGTGCCAGCAGCCAAGCCGGACTAGCGGGGAACTACGAGCAGTACTTC
D: NA; size: NA; J: TRBJ2-3; length: 14; V: TRBV6-1; CDR3: CASSEVGVADTQYF; DNA: TGTGCCAGCAGTGAGGTGGGGGTCGCAGATACGCAGTATTTT
D: NA; size: many; J: TRBJ1-1; length: 14; V: TRBV30; CDR3: CAWSAQQQNTEAFF; DNA: TGTGCCTGGAGTGCCCAACAGCAGAACACTGAAGCTTTCTTT
D: NA; size: NA; J: TRBJ2-3; length: 16; V: TRBV9; CDR3: CASTFTNQGSTDTQYF; DNA: TGTGCCAGCACGTTCACGAACCAGGGTAGCACAGATACGCAGTATTTT
D: NA; size: few; J: TRBJ2-5; length: 14; V: TRBV25-1; CDR3: CASSEVAVQETQYF; DNA: TGTGCCAGCAGTGAGGTTGCGGTTCAAGAGACCCAGTACTTC
D: TRBD1; size: NA; J: TRBJ1-4; length: 15; V: TRBV25-1; CDR3: CASSEGGTVNEKLFF; DNA: TGTGCCAGCAGTGAAGGGGGGACAGTTAATGAAAAACTGTTTTTT
D: NA; size: once; J: TRBJ1-1; length: 12; V: TRBV30; CDR3: CAGSVFGSEAFF; DNA: TGTGCCGGGAGTGTTTTCGGCTCCGAAGCTTTCTTT
D: NA; size: NA; J: TRBJ1-1; length: 14; V: TRBV5-1; CDR3: CASRTTTENTEAFF; DNA: TGCGCCAGCCGCACTACGACAGAGAACACTGAAGCTTTCTTT
D: TRBD1; size: few; J: TRBJ1-6; length: 17; V: TRBV7-9; CDR3: CASSSAQGGADNSPLHF; DNA: TGTGCCAGCAGCTCGGCCCAGGGGGGCGCCGATAATTCACCCCTCCACTTT
D: NA; size: NA; J: TRBJ2-5; length: 14; V: TRBV20-1; CDR3: CSAREAGARETQYF; DNA: TGCAGTGCTAGAGAGGCGGGGGCGCGGGAGACCCAGTACTTC
D: TRBD2; size: NA; J: TRBJ2-3; length: 18; V: TRBV11-2; CDR3: CASSRIGETSGYTDTQYF; DNA: TGTGCCAGCAGCCGAATAGGAGAGACTAGCGGCTACACAGATACGCAGTATTTT
D: TRBD1; size: NA; J: TRBJ2-1; length: 16; V: TRBV5-1; CDR3: CASSLVWTGPYNEQFF; DNA: TGCGCCAGCAGCTTGGTTTGGACAGGGCCCTACAATGAGCAGTTCTTC
D: NA; size: NA; J: TRBJ1-1; length: 15; V: TRBV27; CDR3: CACSLSGGGWTEAFF; DNA: TGTGCCTGCAGTTTATCGGGCGGGGGGTGGACTGAAGCTTTCTTT